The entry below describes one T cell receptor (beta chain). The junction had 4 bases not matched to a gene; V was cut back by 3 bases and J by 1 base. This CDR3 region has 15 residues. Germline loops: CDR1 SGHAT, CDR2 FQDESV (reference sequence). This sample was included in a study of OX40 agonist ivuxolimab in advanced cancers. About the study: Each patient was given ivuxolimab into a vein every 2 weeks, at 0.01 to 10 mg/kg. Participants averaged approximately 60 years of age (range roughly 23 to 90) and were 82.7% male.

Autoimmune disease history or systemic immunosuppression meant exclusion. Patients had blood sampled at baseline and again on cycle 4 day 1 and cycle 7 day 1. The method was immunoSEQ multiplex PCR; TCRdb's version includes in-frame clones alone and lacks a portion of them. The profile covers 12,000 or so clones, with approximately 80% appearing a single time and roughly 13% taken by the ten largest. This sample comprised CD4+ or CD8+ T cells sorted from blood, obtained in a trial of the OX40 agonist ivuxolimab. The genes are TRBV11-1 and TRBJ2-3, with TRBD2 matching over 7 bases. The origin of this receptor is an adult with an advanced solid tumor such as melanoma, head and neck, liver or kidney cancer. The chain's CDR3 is CASSLFRGGTDTQYF. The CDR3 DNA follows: TGTGCCAGCAGCTTGTTCCGGGGGGGCACAGATACGCAGTATTTT.